Listed here are 20 T cell receptor beta chains from one sample, sequenced in a study of blood T cell repertoires in COVID-19. Here immunoSEQ multiplex PCR was the method, and the copy in TCRdb shows in-frame clones only, minus some. The repertoire holds some 180,000 clones, with roughly 89% as singletons. The source material was peripheral blood. The receptors were sampled from a man in his fifties with acute or convalescent COVID-19.

This chain connects TRBV2 to TRBJ2-5, with 7 positions matching TRBD2. The CDR3 has 13 amino acids. V lost 6 bases to trimming and J lost 5 bases; unmatched junction nucleotides: 6. Germline V gene sequence: CDR1 SNHLY, CDR2 FYNNEI. The CDR3 sequence: CASRKLGGETQYF. CDR3 DNA sequence: TGTGCCAGCAGAAAACTGGGAGGGGAGACCCAGTACTTC. Full variable domain (missing parts from reference TRBV2 and TRBJ2-5): EPEVTQTPSHQVTQMGQEVILRCVPISNHLYFYWYRQILGQKVEFLVSFYNNEISEKSEIFDDQFSVERPDGSNFTLKIRSTKLEDSAMYFCASRKLGGETQYFGPGTRLLVL.

Only one count was recorded for this clone. The chain uses TRBV7-3 and TRBJ2-7; TRBD1 agrees at 9 bases. The CDR3 is 15 residues long. The germline gives CDR1 SGHTA, CDR2 FQGTGA. Unmatched junction bases numbered 10, after V lost 5 bases and J lost 5 bases. CDR3 sequence: CASSPGPDRGHEQYF. The CDR3 DNA is TGTGCCAGCAGCCCCGGTCCGGACAGGGGACACGAGCAGTACTTC.

The V and J genes are TRBV6-6 and TRBJ1-1, with a possible D match to TRBD1 (5 bases). Between the trimmed V and J ends, which lost 3 bases and 2 bases, there was a span of 10 bases. This CDR3 spans 14 amino acids. Germline CDR1 MNHNY, CDR2 SVGAGI (reference sequence). CDR3 DNA sequence: TGTGCCAGCAGTTATCAGGGAGGAAACACTGAAGCTTTCTTT. It translates to CASSYQGGNTEAFF.

The CDR3 DNA sequence: TGTGCCAGCTCCGAACAGGGGGCTGGGGCCAACGTCCTGACTTTC. It yields the protein CASSEQGAGANVLTF. The chain links TRBV18 to TRBJ2-6; 8 bases fit TRBD1. Losses at the gene ends were 6 bases for V and 2 bases for J; bases not matched to a gene: 3. The CDR3 is 15 amino acids. Germline V gene sequence: CDR1 KGHSH, CDR2 LQKENI. The variable domain in full, completed from reference TRBV18 and TRBJ2-6, reads NAGVMQNPRHLVRRRGQEARLRCSPMKGHSHVYWYRQLPEEGLKFMVYLQKENIIDESGMPKERFSAEFPKEGPSILRIQQVVRGDSAAYFCASSEQGAGANVLTFGAGSRLTVL.

The J gene is TRBJ2-5, the V gene TRBV7-3; a weak D match, TRBD2 (6 bases). CDR1 SGHTA and CDR2 FQGTGA come from the germline V gene. Trimming took 4 bases from V and 5 from J, leaving 11 bases between them. This CDR3 is 13 amino acids long. CDR3 bases: TGTGCCAGCAGCTCCTACGGGAGTGAGACCCAGTACTTC. Encoded protein: CASSSYGSETQYF.

This chain links TRBV10-2 with TRBJ2-7; 10 positions agree with TRBD2. V was pared by 8 bases and J by 0 bases, with 10 bases of the junction left unmatched. Germline CDR1 WSHSY, CDR2 SAAADI. The CDR3 is made up of 16 amino acids. CDR3 amino acids: CASGIGLADYSYEQYF. CDR3 in DNA: TGCGCCAGCGGCATTGGACTAGCGGATTACTCCTACGAGCAGTACTTC.

The chain links TRBV28 to TRBJ2-5; TRBD1 is a possible D gene (5 bases). Germline values: CDR1 MDHEN, CDR2 SYDVKM. The CDR3 is made up of 14 amino acids. The V gene lost 2 bases and the J gene lost 5 bases, with 12 bases spanning the gap. The CDR3 nucleotides read TGTGCCAGCAGTTTACCCCAGGGAACGGAGACCCAGTACTTC. Amino acid sequence: CASSLPQGTETQYF.

The chain has TRBV5-1 and TRBJ2-7; D perhaps matches TRBD2 (5 bases). The V end lost 4 bases, the J end lost 0 bases, and 14 bases lay between the germline ends. Germline V gives CDR1 SGHRS, CDR2 YFSETQ. The CDR3 totals 15 residues. For the CDR3, the DNA is TGCGCCAGCAGCCCCCCCCGGCGGGCCTCCTACGAGCAGTACTTC. It yields the protein CASSPPRRASYEQYF.

V gene TRBV5-1 combines with J gene TRBJ2-2, with 7 bases lining up with TRBD1. The germline V gene encodes CDR1 SGHRS and CDR2 YFSETQ. The length of the CDR3 is 14 residues. J lost 8 bases, V lost 5 bases, and 9 bases had no gene match. CDR3 bases: TGCGCCAGCAGTGTTGCCAGGGGGAATGGGGAGCTGTTTTTT. Translation gives CASSVARGNGELFF.

This clone occurred a few times. V gene TRBV9 combines with J gene TRBJ2-7; 7 positions match TRBD1. CDR1 is SGDLS, CDR2 YYNGEE, per germline. V dropped 0 bases and J dropped 1; count of bases not matched to a gene: 4. The CDR3 covers 15 residues. CDR3 nucleotides: TGTGCCAGCAGCGTAGGTAACAGGGGATCCTACGAGCAGTACTTC. It encodes CASSVGNRGSYEQYF.

The V gene is TRBV27, the J gene TRBJ2-7, with D perhaps TRBD1 (6 bases). V lost 4 bases to trimming and J lost 3 bases, with 13 bases between them. CDR1 is MNHEY, CDR2 SMNVEV, per germline (reference sequence). This CDR3 has 14 residues. DNA of the CDR3: TGTGCCAGCAGTTCCACGGACAGATTCTACGAGCAGTACGTC. It translates to CASSSTDRFYEQYV.

The V call is TRBV19, the J call TRBJ1-1; D remains ambiguous. Germline assignment: CDR1 LNHDA and CDR2 SQIVND (reference sequence). The CDR3 extends over 17 amino acids. Trimming pared 3 bases from V and 0 bases from J, leaving 17 bases between. This chain's CDR3 is CASSIISGRVLNTEAFF. CDR3 sequence (DNA): TGTGCCAGTAGTATTATCTCGGGGAGGGTTTTGAACACTGAAGCTTTCTTT.

The genes are TRBV14 and TRBJ2-3; TRBD2 is a possible D gene (6 bases). Trimming pared 3 bases from V and 2 bases from J, leaving 9 bases between. The CDR3 is 14 residues long. Germline CDR1 reads SGHDN; CDR2 reads FVKESK. Here the CDR3 DNA reads TGTGCCAGCAGCCAGACTAGATACACAGATACGCAGTATTTT. Translated, it gives CASSQTRYTDTQYF.

CDR3 coding DNA: TGTGCCAGCAGCTTGCTAGGTCCGGGGACTAGCACAGATACGCAGTATTTT. Translating gives CASSLLGPGTSTDTQYF. The genes are TRBV5-6 and TRBJ2-3; a possible D gene is TRBD2 (6 bases). Germline V gene lookup returns CDR1 SGHDT and CDR2 YYEEEE. This CDR3 has 17 residues. The V end lost 1 base, the J end lost 0 bases, and 15 bases lay between the germline ends.

The chain links TRBV19 to TRBJ1-6; 8 bases align to TRBD1. The CDR3 covers 12 residues. Trimming cost V 6 bases and J 10 bases; bases outside gene matches: 2. Looked up from germline, CDR1 is LNHDA and CDR2 is SQIVND (reference sequence). CDR3 nucleotides: TGTGCCAGTAGCAGACAGGGGTCACCCCTCCACTTT. Its translation: CASSRQGSPLHF.

The CDR3 is CASSYSIPADTQYF. CDR3 nucleotide sequence: TGTGCCAGCAGTTACTCGATCCCGGCAGATACGCAGTATTTT. The rearrangement links TRBV6-6 to TRBJ2-3; no reliable D call. The CDR3 has 14 amino acids. Trimming removed 0 bases from V and 4 bases from J, with 8 bases in between. Looked up from germline, CDR1 is MNHNY and CDR2 is SVGAGI (reference sequence).

The chain has TRBV29-1 and TRBJ1-2, with a weak D call TRBD1 (5 bases). Germline loops: CDR1 SQVTM, CDR2 ANQGSEA. The V and J ends lost 2 bases and 7 bases respectively, with 17 bases between them. This CDR3 contains 14 residues. The CDR3: CSVEKGEWGVGYTF. CDR3 sequence (DNA): TGCAGCGTTGAAAAAGGGGAGTGGGGGGTTGGCTACACCTTC.

The chain recombines TRBV19 with TRBJ2-5; TRBD1 matches 9 bases. The CDR3 sequence is 17 residues long. Germline V gives CDR1 LNHDA, CDR2 SQIVND (reference sequence). Losses at the gene ends were 5 bases for V and 4 bases for J; bases not matched to a gene: 14. The CDR3 DNA reads as TGTGCCAGTAGTCTCACCATCACAGGGGGCGGAAGAGAGACCCAGTACTTC. Protein sequence: CASSLTITGGGRETQYF.

This sequence joins TRBV28 and TRBJ2-2; 8 positions match TRBD2. The CDR3 runs 15 residues. V dropped 8 bases and J dropped 6; count of bases not matched to a gene: 11. Germline loops: CDR1 MDHEN, CDR2 SYDVKM. CDR3 protein: CASQIGGGPSGELFF. CDR3 in DNA: TGTGCCAGCCAAATCGGCGGGGGGCCGTCCGGGGAGCTGTTTTTT. The complete variable domain, with remaining parts taken from reference TRBV28 and TRBJ2-2, reads DVKVTQSSRYLVKRTGEKVFLECVQDMDHENMFWYRQDPGLGLRLIYFSYDVKMKEKGDIPEGYSVSREKKERFSLILESASTNQTSMYLCASQIGGGPSGELFFGEGSRLTVL.

V is TRBV10-1 and J is TRBJ2-1; 7 bases align to TRBD2. Germline lookup yields CDR1 WNHNN and CDR2 SYGVQD (reference sequence). Unmatched junction bases numbered 2, after V lost 0 bases and J lost 3 bases. The CDR3 loop spans 15 amino acids. CDR3 nucleotide sequence: TGCGCCAGCAGTGAGTCCGCTAGCGGCTACAATGAGCAGTTCTTC. This translates into CASSESASGYNEQFF.